This TCR beta chain appears in the sequencing data of a study of T cell responses to AZD1222 COVID-19 vaccine. Study outcomes and limitations: Along spike, vaccine-associated CD4 TCRs were found throughout, with dominance at 160-218 and 743-854. In the spike-specific TCR repertoire, nearly half reportedly target unmutated variant regions. Only a handful of people who got AZD1222 tested seropositive at baseline.

On this clone itself: Its antigen is as yet unknown.

The assay was immunoSEQ multiplex PCR, and TCRdb's table has in-frame clones only and misses some. This sample has roughly 92,000 clones, with roughly 91% found just once. This TCR derives from an adult who received the AZD1222 COVID-19 vaccine. The specimen was peripheral blood, collected 28 days after the second AZD1222 dose.

The CDR3 DNA reads TGTGCCAGCAGCCTCGGACAGTACAATGAGCAGTTCTTC. It is translated as CASSLGQYNEQFF. The chain uses TRBV7-3 and TRBJ2-1; TRBD1 might be the D (6 bases). This CDR3 spans 13 amino acids. Germline V gene sequence: CDR1 SGHTA, CDR2 FQGTGA. The ends were cut back, 5 bases at V and 4 bases at J, with 9 bases in the middle.